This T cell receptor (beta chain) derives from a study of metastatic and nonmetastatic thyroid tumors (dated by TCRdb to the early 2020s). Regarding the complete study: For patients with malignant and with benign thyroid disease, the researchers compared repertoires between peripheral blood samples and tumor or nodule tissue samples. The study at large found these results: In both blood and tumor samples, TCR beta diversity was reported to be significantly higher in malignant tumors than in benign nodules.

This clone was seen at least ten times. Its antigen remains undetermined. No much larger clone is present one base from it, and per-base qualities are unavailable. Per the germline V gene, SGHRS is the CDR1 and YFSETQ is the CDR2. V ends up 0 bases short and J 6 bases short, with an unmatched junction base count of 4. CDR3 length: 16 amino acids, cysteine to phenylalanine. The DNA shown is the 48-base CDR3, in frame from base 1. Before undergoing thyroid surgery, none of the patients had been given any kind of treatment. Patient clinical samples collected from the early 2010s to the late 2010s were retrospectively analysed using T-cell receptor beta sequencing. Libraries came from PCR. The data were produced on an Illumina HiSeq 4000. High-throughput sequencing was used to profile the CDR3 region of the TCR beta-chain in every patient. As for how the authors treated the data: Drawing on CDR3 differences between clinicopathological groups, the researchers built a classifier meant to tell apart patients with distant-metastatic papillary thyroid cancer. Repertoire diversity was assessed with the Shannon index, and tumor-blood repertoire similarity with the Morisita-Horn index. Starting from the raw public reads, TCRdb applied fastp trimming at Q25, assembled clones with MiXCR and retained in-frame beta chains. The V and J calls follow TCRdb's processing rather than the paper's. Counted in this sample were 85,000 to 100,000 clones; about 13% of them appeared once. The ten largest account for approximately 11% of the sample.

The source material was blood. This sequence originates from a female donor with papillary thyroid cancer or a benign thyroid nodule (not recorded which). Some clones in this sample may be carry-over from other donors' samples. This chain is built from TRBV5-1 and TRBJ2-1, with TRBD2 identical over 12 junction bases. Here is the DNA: TGCGCCAGCAGCTTGGAGACTAGCGGGAGTATCAATGAGCAGTTCTTC. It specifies CASSLETSGSINEQFF.